This TCR beta chain appears in the sequencing data of a study of resident and recirculating memory T cells in vitiligo. Whole-study context: Each patient gave two lesional and two nonlesional epidermal shave biopsies, plus PBMCs.

Points on this clone: Antigen unknown.

Patients had to be free of confetti depigmentation, indicating active vitiligo. Study-level findings and limits: Different lesions suggested infiltration by different T cell clones. Vitiligo lesions lacked a unique dominant clone, and clonality varied.

V lost 4 bases and J lost 1; bases outside the gene matches: 2. Germline V gives CDR1 SGHRS, CDR2 YFSETQ. There are 15 residues in the CDR3. The table came from immunoSEQ multiplex PCR; TCRdb's copy has only in-frame clones and leaves some out. This table holds 72,000 or so clones, around 92% found once. Sequencing was carried out using blood. The TCR was taken from a male donor with vitiligo. J is TRBJ2-2 and V is TRBV5-1; TRBD2 aligns across 9 bases. CDR3 sequence (DNA): TGCGCCAGCAGCCTGACTAGCGGGAACACCGGGGAGCTGTTTTTT. Residues: CASSLTSGNTGELFF.